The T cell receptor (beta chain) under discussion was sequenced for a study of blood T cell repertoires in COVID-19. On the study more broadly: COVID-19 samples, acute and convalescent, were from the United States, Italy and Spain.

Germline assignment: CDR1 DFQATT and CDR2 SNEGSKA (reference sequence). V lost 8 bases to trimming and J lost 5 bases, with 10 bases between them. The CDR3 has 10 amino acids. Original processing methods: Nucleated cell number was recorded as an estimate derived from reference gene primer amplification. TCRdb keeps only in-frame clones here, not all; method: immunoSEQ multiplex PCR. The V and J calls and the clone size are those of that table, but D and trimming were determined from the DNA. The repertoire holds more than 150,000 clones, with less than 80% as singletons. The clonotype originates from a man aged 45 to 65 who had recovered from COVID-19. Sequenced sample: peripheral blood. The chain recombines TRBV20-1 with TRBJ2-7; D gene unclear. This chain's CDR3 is CSSSSHEQYF. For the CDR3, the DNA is TGCAGTTCAAGTAGCCACGAGCAGTACTTC.